This T cell receptor beta chain was sequenced for a study of T cells after somatic rescue of genetic block (dated by TCRdb to 2020 to 2021). For context, the study as a whole: What the study looked at was long-term robustness, specifically in a T-cell system that came about through somatic rescue of a genetic block in T-cell development.

Receptor libraries were prepared by the immunoSEQ multiplex PCR assay. TCRdb took over this immuneACCESS table, retaining in-frame rearrangements with V and J assigned. Such tables are incomplete; in checked studies, under half of the missing clones stem from an unresolved V gene, and the remainder is unexplained. This sample lists 15,000 or so clones; 72% were detected once. More than 13% of the sample rests with the top ten. The CDR3 covers 13 residues, taking in both the cysteine and the phenylalanine. CDR3 DNA only is kept here, 39 bases in frame from base 1. Here V drops 3 bases and J drops 3 bases, and the junction holds 2 bases not matched to any gene. Sequences SGDLS (CDR1) and YYNGEE (CDR2) are obtained from the germline V gene. This clone was recorded a few times. Its antigen is unknown. No much larger clone exists at a distance of one base, and base qualities are not known.

The chain couples TRBV9 to TRBJ2-5, and 7 junctional nucleotides match TRBD1. Specimen: peripheral blood mononuclear cells (PBMCs). The source of this sequence is a boy younger than 18. The nucleotides are TGTGCCAGCAGCGCAACAGGGGAAGAGACCCAGTACTTC. Its translation is CASSATGEETQYF.